This T cell receptor beta chain was sequenced during a study of T cell repertoires in cytomegalovirus infection. About the study: Use of recently identified HLA-C-restricted and well-studied HLA-B-restricted CMV epitopes was part of the study. It was the public TCR beta signatures that indicated both CMV infection and matching HLA type.

CDR3 size: 19 residues. Trimming removed 5 bases from V and 2 bases from J; junction bases left unmatched: 18. Germline V lookup: CDR1 DFQATT, CDR2 SNEGSKA (reference sequence). As for this clonotype: Its specificity is unknown.

TCRdb called the reads again in MiXCR, with one record for every CDR3 protein. The table shows some 320,000 distinct CDR3 sequences, with approximately 32% occurring only once. Study-wide results and caveats: Summed frequency of shared TCR beta families picked out CMV carriers who also had the relevant HLA.

The chain carries TRBV20-1 and TRBJ1-5, with TRBD1 matching over 10 bases. The source of this sequence is a human donor in good health (CMV status not recorded). Some clones in this sample may be carry-over from other donors' samples. Here the sequenced sample was cultured PBMCs, taken from culture after CMV antigen stimulation. DNA for the CDR3: TGCAGTGCTGCGCAACCGGGACAGGGGTTCTTTAGGGGCAATCAGCCCCAGCATTTT. It is translated as CSAAQPGQGFFRGNQPQHF.